The clone carrying this T cell receptor (beta chain) was picked up many times. What it recognizes is unknown. From germline, CDR1 is DFQATT and CDR2 SNEGSKA (reference sequence). CDR3 length: 11 residues. Between the trimmed V and J ends, which lost 6 bases and 6 bases, there was a span of 11 bases. These data come from a study of early T cells in non-severe SARS-CoV-2 infection. Study as a whole: Chains were not paired, and sequencing was done on bulk RNA from unsorted whole blood. Study observations and caveats: CD4 and private specificities were missed by VDJdb matching, which favored anti-spike CD8 responses.

Unique molecular identifiers were added to individual cDNA molecules. TCRdb independently ran MiXCR on the 5' RACE reads; one entry per CDR3 protein. This table has around 27,000 distinct CDR3 sequences, roughly 2.8% appearing once. The TCR originated in an adult who was a healthcare worker with PCR-confirmed SARS-CoV-2 infection or an uninfected control (not recorded which). Sequenced input: whole blood. The chain links TRBV20-1 to TRBJ1-1; no reliable D call. The CDR3 spells CSAFYRAEAFF. CDR3 bases: TGCAGTGCCTTTTACCGGGCTGAAGCTTTCTTT.